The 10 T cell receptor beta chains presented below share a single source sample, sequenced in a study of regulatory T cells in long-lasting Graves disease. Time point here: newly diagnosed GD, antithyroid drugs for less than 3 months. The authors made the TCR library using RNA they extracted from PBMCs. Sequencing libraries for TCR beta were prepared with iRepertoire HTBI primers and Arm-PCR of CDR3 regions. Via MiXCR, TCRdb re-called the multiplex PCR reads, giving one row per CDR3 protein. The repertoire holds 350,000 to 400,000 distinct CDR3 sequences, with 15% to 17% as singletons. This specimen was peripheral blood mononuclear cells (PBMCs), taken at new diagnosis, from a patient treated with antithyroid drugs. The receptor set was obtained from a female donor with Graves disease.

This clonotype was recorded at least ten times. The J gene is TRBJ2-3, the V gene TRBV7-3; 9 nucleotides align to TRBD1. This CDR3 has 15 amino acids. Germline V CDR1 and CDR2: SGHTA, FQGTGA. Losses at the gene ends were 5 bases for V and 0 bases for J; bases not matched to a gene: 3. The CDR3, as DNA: TGTGCCAGCAGCCGACAGGGGGGCAGCACAGATACGCAGTATTTT. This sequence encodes CASSRQGGSTDTQYF.

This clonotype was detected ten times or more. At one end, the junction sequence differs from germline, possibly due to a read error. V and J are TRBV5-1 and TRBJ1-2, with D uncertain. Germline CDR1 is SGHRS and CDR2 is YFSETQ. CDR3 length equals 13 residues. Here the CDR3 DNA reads TGTGCCAGCAGTCTTGGAGCTAACTATGGCTACACCTTC. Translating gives CASSLGANYGYTF.

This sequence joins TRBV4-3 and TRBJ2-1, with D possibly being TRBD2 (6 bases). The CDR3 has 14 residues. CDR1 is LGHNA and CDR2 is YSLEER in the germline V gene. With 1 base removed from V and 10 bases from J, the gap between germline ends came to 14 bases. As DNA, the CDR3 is TGCGCCAGCAGCCAAGTTTTATTCGGAGGGGAGCAGTTCTTC. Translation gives CASSQVLFGGEQFF.

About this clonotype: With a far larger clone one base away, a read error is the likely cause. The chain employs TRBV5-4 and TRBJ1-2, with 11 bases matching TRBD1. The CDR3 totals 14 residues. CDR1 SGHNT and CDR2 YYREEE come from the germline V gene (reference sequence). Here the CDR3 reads CASSGGQGDYSYTF. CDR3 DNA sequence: TGTGCCAGCAGCGGGGGACAGGGGGACTATAGCTACACCTTC.

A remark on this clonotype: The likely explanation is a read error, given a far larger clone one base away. This CDR3 is CASSWDRWIGQPQHF. The CDR3, as DNA: TGTGCCAGCAGCTGGGACAGGTGGATCGGACAGCCCCAGCATTTT. This chain joins TRBV5-4 and TRBJ1-5; 8 nucleotides line up with TRBD1. Germline loops: CDR1 SGHNT, CDR2 YYREEE (reference sequence). After removal of 3 bases from V and 7 bases from J, the junction contained 9 bases not matched to a gene. This CDR3 region has 15 residues.

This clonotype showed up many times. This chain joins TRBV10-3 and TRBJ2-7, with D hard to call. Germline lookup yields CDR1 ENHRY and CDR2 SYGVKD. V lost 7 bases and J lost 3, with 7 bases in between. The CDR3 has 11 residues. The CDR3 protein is CAIKDNYEQYF. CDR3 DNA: TGTGCCATCAAAGATAACTACGAGCAGTACTTC.

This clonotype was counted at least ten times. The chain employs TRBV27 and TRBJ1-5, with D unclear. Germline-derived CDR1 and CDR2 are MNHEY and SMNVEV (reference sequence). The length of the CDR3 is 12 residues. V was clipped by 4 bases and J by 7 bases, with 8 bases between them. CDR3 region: CASSYYPQPQHF. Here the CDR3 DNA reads TGTGCCAGCAGTTATTATCCCCAGCCCCAGCATTTT.

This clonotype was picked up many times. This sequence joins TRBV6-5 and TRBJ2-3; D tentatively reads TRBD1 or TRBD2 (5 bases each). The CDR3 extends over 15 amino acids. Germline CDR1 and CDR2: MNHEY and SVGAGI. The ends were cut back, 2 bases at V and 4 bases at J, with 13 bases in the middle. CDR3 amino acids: CASSYEGRKADTQYF. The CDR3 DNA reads TGTGCCAGCAGTTACGAGGGACGTAAGGCAGATACGCAGTATTTT.

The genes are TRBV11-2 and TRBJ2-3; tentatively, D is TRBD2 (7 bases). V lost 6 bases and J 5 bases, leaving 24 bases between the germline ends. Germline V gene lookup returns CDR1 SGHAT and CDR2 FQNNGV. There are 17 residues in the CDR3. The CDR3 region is CASRKGGAVDGLDTQYF. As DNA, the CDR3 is TGTGCCAGCAGAAAAGGGGGGGCCGTAGATGGTTTAGATACGCAGTATTTT.

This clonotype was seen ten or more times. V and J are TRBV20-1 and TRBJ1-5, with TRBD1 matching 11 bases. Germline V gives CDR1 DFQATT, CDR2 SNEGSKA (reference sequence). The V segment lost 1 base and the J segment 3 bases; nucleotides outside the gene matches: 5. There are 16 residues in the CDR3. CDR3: CSARVGTGGINQPQHF. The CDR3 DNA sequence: TGCAGTGCTAGAGTTGGGACAGGGGGGATCAATCAGCCCCAGCATTTT.